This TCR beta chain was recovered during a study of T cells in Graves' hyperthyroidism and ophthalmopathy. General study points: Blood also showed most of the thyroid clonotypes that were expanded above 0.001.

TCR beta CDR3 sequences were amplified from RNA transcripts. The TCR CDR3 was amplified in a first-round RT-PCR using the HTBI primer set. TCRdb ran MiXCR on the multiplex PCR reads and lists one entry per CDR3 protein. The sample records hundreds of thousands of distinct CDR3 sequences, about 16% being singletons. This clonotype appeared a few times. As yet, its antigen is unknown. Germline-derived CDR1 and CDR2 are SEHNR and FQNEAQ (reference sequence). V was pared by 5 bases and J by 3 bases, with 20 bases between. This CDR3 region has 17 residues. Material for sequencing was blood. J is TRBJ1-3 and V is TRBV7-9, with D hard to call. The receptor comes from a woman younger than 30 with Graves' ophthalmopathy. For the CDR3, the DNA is TGTGCCAGCAGCCCCCCCGCGCTCCGCCGTTTTGGAAACACCATATATTTT. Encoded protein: CASSPPALRRFGNTIYF. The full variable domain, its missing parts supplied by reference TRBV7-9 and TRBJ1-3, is DTGVSQNPRHKITKRGQNVTFRCDPISEHNRLYWYRQTLGQGPEFLTYFQNEAQLEKSRLLSDRFSAERPKGSFSTLEIQRTEQGDSAMYLCASSPPALRRFGNTIYFGEGSWLTVV.